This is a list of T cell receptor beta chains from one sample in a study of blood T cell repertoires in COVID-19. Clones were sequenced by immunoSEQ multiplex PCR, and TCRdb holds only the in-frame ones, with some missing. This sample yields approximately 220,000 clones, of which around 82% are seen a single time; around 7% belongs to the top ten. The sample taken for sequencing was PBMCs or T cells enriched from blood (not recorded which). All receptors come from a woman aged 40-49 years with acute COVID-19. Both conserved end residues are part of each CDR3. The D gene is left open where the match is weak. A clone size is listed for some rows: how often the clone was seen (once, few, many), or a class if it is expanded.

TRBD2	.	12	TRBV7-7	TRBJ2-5	CASGGGQETQYF	TGTGCTAGCGGGGGAGGCCAAGAGACCCAGTACTTC
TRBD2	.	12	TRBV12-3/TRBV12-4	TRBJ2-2	CASRSSGGELFF	TGTGCCAGCAGGTCTAGCGGCGGGGAGCTGTTTTTT
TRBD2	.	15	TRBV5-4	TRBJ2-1	CASGLVSGGGNEQFF	TGTGCCAGCGGGCTTGTAAGCGGGGGGGGCAATGAGCAGTTCTTC
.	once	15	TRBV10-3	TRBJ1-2	CAISEALGTNYGYTF	TGTGCCATCAGTGAGGCCCTGGGCACTAACTATGGCTACACCTTC
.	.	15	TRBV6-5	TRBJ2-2	CASSYEDGQTGELFF	TGTGCCAGCAGTTACGAAGACGGACAGACCGGGGAGCTGTTTTTT
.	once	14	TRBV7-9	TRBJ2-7	CASSLRGGPYEQYF	TGTGCCAGCAGCCTCAGGGGCGGACCCTACGAGCAGTACTTC
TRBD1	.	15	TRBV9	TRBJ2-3	CASSVGQGAADTQYF	TGTGCCAGCAGCGTGGGACAGGGGGCGGCAGATACGCAGTATTTT
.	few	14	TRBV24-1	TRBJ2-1	CATSDLPNLDEQFF	TGTGCCACCAGTGATTTGCCTAATCTTGATGAGCAGTTCTTC
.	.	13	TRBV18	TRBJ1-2	CASSRLQGSGYTF	TGTGCCAGCTCACGGCTACAGGGATCCGGCTACACCTTC
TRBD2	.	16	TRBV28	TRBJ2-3	CASSSAGLAGTLTQYF	TGTGCCAGCAGTTCGGCAGGACTAGCGGGAACGCTAACGCAGTATTTT
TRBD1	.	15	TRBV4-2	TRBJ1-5	CASSHNRGSNQPQHF	TGTGCCAGCAGCCATAACAGGGGTAGTAATCAGCCCCAGCATTTT
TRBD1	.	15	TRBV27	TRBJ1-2	CASSPGTGPNYGYTF	TGTGCCAGCAGTCCAGGGACAGGCCCTAACTATGGCTACACCTTC
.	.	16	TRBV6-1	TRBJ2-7	CASSEALHYTGYEQYF	TGTGCCAGCAGTGAAGCCCTTCATTACACCGGGTACGAGCAGTACTTC
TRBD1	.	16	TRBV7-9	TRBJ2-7	CASSYRTGSPYGEQYF	TGTGCCAGCAGCTATCGGACAGGATCCCCGTACGGCGAGCAGTACTTC
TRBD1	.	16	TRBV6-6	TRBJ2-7	CASSYGGDRGLDEQYF	TGTGCCAGCAGTTACGGGGGGGACAGGGGGCTCGACGAGCAGTACTTC
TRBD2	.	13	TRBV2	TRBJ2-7	CASSSGEVPEQYF	TGTGCCAGCAGTAGCGGGGAGGTCCCCGAGCAGTACTTC
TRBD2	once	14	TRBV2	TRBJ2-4	CASSESGRGNIQYF	TGTGCCAGCAGTGAATCGGGGAGGGGAAACATTCAGTACTTC
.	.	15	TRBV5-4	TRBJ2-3	CASSLRQGITDTQYF	TGTGCCAGCAGCTTGCGCCAGGGAATCACAGATACGCAGTATTTT
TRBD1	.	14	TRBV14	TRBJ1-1	CASSQVTGGTEAFF	TGTGCCAGCAGCCAAGTCACAGGGGGCACTGAAGCTTTCTTT
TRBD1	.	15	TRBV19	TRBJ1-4	CASSLVGQGDEKLFF	TGTGCCAGTAGTCTGGTCGGACAGGGAGATGAAAAACTGTTTTTT
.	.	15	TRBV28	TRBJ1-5	CASSLAGGPNQPQHF	TGTGCCAGCAGTTTAGCTGGGGGCCCAAATCAGCCCCAGCATTTT
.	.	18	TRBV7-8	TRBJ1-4	CASSPTTGHTATNEKLFF	TGTGCCAGCAGCCCGACCACGGGACATACCGCAACTAATGAAAAACTGTTTTTT
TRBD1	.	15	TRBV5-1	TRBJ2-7	CASSLAPGQVNEQYF	TGCGCCAGCAGCTTGGCACCGGGACAGGTGAACGAGCAGTACTTC
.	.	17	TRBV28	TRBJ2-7	CASSFSWGDSLSYEQYF	TGTGCCAGCAGTTTTAGCTGGGGGGACAGCCTCTCCTACGAGCAGTACTTC
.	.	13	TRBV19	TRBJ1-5	CASSSNSNQPQHF	TGTGCCAGTAGTTCAAATAGCAATCAGCCCCAGCATTTT
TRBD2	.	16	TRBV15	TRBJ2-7	CATSERGTSGRYEQYF	TGTGCCACCAGCGAGAGGGGGACTAGCGGGAGATACGAGCAGTACTTC
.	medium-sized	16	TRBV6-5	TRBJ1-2	CASSYSTGVGSYGYTF	TGTGCCAGCAGTTACTCGACGGGGGTGGGATCCTATGGCTACACCTTC
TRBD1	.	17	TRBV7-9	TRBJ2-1	CASSLALSGGVNNEQFF	TGTGCCAGCAGCTTAGCGCTGTCAGGGGGTGTCAACAATGAGCAGTTCTTC
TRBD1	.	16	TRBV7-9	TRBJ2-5	CASSFAGTKQGGGQYF	TGTGCCAGCAGCTTCGCCGGAACAAAACAGGGGGGAGGCCAGTACTTC
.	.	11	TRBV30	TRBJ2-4	CAWSKGNIQYF	TGTGCCTGGAGCAAGGGGAACATTCAGTACTTC
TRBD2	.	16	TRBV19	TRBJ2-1	CASSLSGRSSYNEQFF	TGTGCCAGTAGTCTAAGCGGGAGGAGCTCCTACAATGAGCAGTTCTTC
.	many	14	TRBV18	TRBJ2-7	CASSPSWDTYEQYF	TGTGCCAGCTCACCATCGTGGGACACTTACGAGCAGTACTTC
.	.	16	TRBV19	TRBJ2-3	CASSPLGPHSTDTQYF	TGTGCCAGTAGTCCTTTGGGCCCCCATAGCACAGATACGCAGTATTTT
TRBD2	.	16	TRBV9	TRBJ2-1	CASSAVTSGAYNEQFF	TGTGCCAGCAGCGCGGTGACTAGCGGGGCCTACAATGAGCAGTTCTTC
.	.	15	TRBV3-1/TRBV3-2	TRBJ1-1	CASSQVGDSNTEAFF	TGTGCCAGCAGCCAAGTTGGGGACTCGAACACTGAAGCTTTCTTT
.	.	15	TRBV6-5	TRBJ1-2	CASSPFKGRWYGYTF	TGTGCCAGCAGTCCCTTTAAGGGGCGATGGTATGGCTACACCTTC
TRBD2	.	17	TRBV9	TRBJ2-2	CASSVTRLAGNTGELFF	TGTGCCAGCAGCGTCACCCGACTAGCGGGAAACACCGGGGAGCTGTTTTTT
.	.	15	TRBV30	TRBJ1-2	CAWSVQITAGYGYTF	TGTGCCTGGAGTGTACAGATTACGGCAGGGTATGGCTACACCTTC
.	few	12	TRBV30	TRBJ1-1	CAWSRGGAEAFF	TGTGCCTGGAGCCGAGGGGGGGCTGAAGCTTTCTTT
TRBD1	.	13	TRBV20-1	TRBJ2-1	CSASGTAYNEQFF	TGCAGTGCTAGTGGGACAGCATACAATGAGCAGTTCTTC
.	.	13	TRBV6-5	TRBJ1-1	CASRASGTPEAFF	TGTGCCAGCAGGGCATCCGGGACACCTGAAGCTTTCTTT
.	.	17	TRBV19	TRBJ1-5	CASSILPQQGFNQPQHF	TGTGCCAGTAGTATCCTGCCGCAACAGGGATTCAATCAGCCCCAGCATTTT
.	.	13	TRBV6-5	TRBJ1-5	CATQLEGNQPQHF	TGTGCCACCCAATTGGAGGGCAATCAGCCCCAGCATTTT
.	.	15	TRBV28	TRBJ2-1	CASKSSGLAYNEQFF	TGTGCCAGCAAGTCCAGCGGGCTTGCCTACAATGAGCAGTTCTTC
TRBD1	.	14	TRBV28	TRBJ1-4	CASSPRGAYEKLFF	TGTGCCAGCAGCCCCAGGGGGGCCTATGAAAAACTGTTTTTT